Presented here are 14 T cell receptor beta chains from one specimen sequenced in a study of cytomegalovirus exposure and HLA in healthy donors (dated by TCRdb to the late 2010s). To prepare the library, the immunoSEQ multiplex PCR assay was applied. For the multiplex PCR, a mixture combining 60 forward primers for TCR Vbeta segments and 13 reverse primers for TCR Jbeta segments was used. The immuneACCESS repertoire file appears here via TCRdb, limited to in-frame rearrangements. These files lack a portion of the clones; in checked studies, under half of the deficit traces to unresolved V genes, and the cause of the others is not known. This sample lists 95,000 to 120,000 clones; about 80% were detected once. The ten largest clones take up 5.4% of the sample. Material for sequencing was PBMCs. The receptor set was obtained from a woman in her 30s in good health and CMV-seropositive.

CDR3 nucleotide sequence: TGTGCCAGCAGAACAGGGTTGGAGACCCAGTACTTC. This sequence encodes CASRTGLETQYF. V is TRBV27 and J is TRBJ2-5; TRBD1 is a possible D gene (6 bases). V lost 6 bases and J 5 bases, leaving 10 bases between the germline ends. CDR1 and CDR2 from the germline V gene are MNHEY and SMNVEV (reference sequence). The CDR3 extends over 12 amino acids.

The chain is built from TRBV21-1 and TRBJ1-3; the D call in the table, TRBD1, was not verified against the DNA. TRBV21-1 is described as a pseudogene. This CDR3 has 14 residues. The CDR3 loop is CASSSRVSGNTIYF. In DNA, the CDR3 is TGTGCCAGCAGCAGCAGGGTATCAGGAAACACCATATATTTT.

A word on this clone: At one end the junction does not follow the germline gene, possibly because of a read error. The same CDR3 is also encoded by other DNA sequences in this sample. This chain connects TRBV7-9 to TRBJ1-1; possibly TRBD1 for D (6 bases). Germline CDR1 SEHNR, CDR2 FQNEAQ (reference sequence). The CDR3 loop spans 14 amino acids. CDR3 residues: CASSWGTFNTEAFF. Written as DNA, the CDR3 is TGTGCCAGCAGCTGGGGGACATTTAACACCGAAGCTTTCTTT.

The J gene is TRBJ1-2, the V gene TRBV11-2; D not certain. CDR1 SGHAT and CDR2 FQNNGV come from the germline V gene. The CDR3 is made up of 13 amino acids. V was cut by 1 base and J by 2 bases, with 5 bases left in between. The DNA of the CDR3 is TGTGCCAGCAGCTTAGTACAGAACTATGGCTACACCTTC. Translating gives CASSLVQNYGYTF.

The chain combines TRBV10-3 with TRBJ2-1; 9 nucleotides line up with TRBD1. This CDR3 contains 15 residues. V dropped 3 bases and J dropped 9; count of bases not matched to a gene: 9. Germline V gene lookup returns CDR1 ENHRY and CDR2 SYGVKD. The CDR3 sequence is CAISELGQGQTEQFF. The CDR3, as DNA: TGTGCCATCAGTGAATTGGGACAGGGACAGACTGAGCAGTTCTTC.

The chain is built from TRBV6-1 and TRBJ1-1, with D possibly matching TRBD1 (6 bases). The CDR3 sequence is 14 residues long. Trimming stripped 7 bases from V and 2 bases from J, with 14 bases between. Germline V gene sequence: CDR1 MNHNS, CDR2 SASEGT. For the CDR3, the DNA is TGTGCCAGCATTATCGACAGGAGCAACACTGAAGCTTTCTTT. Translating gives CASIIDRSNTEAFF.

The V call is TRBV2, the J call TRBJ1-2; 9 bases are shared with TRBD1. The CDR3 contains 13 residues. J lost 6 bases, V lost 4 bases, and 3 bases had no gene match. The germline V gene encodes CDR1 SNHLY and CDR2 FYNNEI. In DNA form, the CDR3 reads TGTGCCAGCAGTGTGGGACAGGGCAATGGCTACACCTTC. It translates to CASSVGQGNGYTF.

The J gene is TRBJ2-1, the V gene TRBV7-2; D is undetermined. The CDR3 totals 14 residues. The germline V and J ends were trimmed by 2 bases and 6 bases, with 11 bases remaining between them. CDR1 is SGHTA, CDR2 FQGNSA, per germline. Written as DNA, the CDR3 is TGTGCCAGCAGCTTATATCCAGGCCTCAATGAGCAGTTCTTC. It translates to CASSLYPGLNEQFF.

In its sample, this clone was seen a few times. Written as DNA, the CDR3 is TGTGCCAGCACCTCGGGGGGCGGCTTGAACACTGAAGCTTTCTTT. Translated: CASTSGGGLNTEAFF. The chain combines TRBV18 with TRBJ1-1; TRBD1 might be the D (6 bases). Looked up from germline, CDR1 is KGHSH and CDR2 is LQKENI. V was shortened by 8 bases and J by 0 bases, with 16 bases between the two germline ends. CDR3 length: 15 residues.

The chain has TRBV5-1 and TRBJ1-3; D is possibly TRBD1 (6 bases). Germline CDR1 SGHRS, CDR2 YFSETQ. The CDR3 loop spans 16 amino acids. The V and J ends lost 4 bases and 0 bases respectively, with 14 bases between them. The CDR3 spells CASSPIGQLSGNTIYF. The CDR3 nucleotides read TGCGCCAGCAGCCCAATAGGACAGCTCTCTGGAAACACCATATATTTT.

The count of this clone is one. The CDR3 nucleotides read TGTGCCAGCAGCTTAGCGCTAATGGGGGCCTACACAGATACGCAGTATTTT. It yields the protein CASSLALMGAYTDTQYF. The chain uses TRBV7-9 and TRBJ2-3; D might be TRBD1 (6 bases). Trimming stripped 0 bases from V and 2 bases from J, with 15 bases between. Germline CDR1 and CDR2: SEHNR and FQNEAQ (reference sequence). There are 17 residues in the CDR3.

This clone was observed a handful of times. The V gene is TRBV11-3, the J gene TRBJ2-5; possible D gene TRBD2, 5 bases. Germline V gives CDR1 SGHNT, CDR2 YENEEA. Trimming shortened V by 5 bases and J by 3 bases, and 16 bases separated the two germline ends. The CDR3 extends over 15 amino acids. CDR3: CASSAHPGLKETQYF. CDR3 DNA: TGTGCCAGCAGCGCTCACCCAGGACTTAAAGAGACCCAGTACTTC. The full variable domain, in which reference TRBV11-3 and TRBJ2-5 provide the parts outside the CDR3, is EAGVVQSPRYKIIEKKQPVAFWCNPISGHNTLYWYLQNLGQGPELLIRYENEEAVDDSQLPKDRFSAERLKGVDSTLKIQPAELGDSAVYLCASSAHPGLKETQYFGPGTRLLVL.

This chain's CDR3 is CASSLTGTGGYEQYF. DNA of the CDR3: TGTGCCAGCAGTCTCACCGGGACAGGTGGCTACGAGCAGTACTTC. This sequence joins TRBV11-2 and TRBJ2-7, with 8 bases identical to TRBD1. The V gene's germline CDR1 is SGHAT and CDR2 FQNNGV. V shed 6 bases and J 3 bases; nucleotides not matched to a gene: 10. CDR3 size: 15 residues.

This clone was seen more than once but under ten times. The chain couples TRBV30 to TRBJ2-7; D is uncertain. The germline gives CDR1 GTSNPN, CDR2 SVGIG (reference sequence). Deletions cut 0 bases from V and 5 bases from J, with 11 bases between. The CDR3 sequence is 13 residues long. CDR3 loop: CAWSVTLVHEQYF. In DNA form, the CDR3 reads TGTGCCTGGAGTGTCACGCTAGTCCACGAGCAGTACTTC.